The 7 T cell receptor beta chains below all came from one sample that was sequenced in a study of control samples from healthy donors and cancer patients. Clones were read by immunoSEQ multiplex PCR, and TCRdb kept only the in-frame ones, dropping some. Here the sample spans roughly 80,000 clones, about 88% being singletons. The sequencing input was blood. The receptors come from a woman aged 50 to 60 in good health.

The V gene is TRBV5-4, the J gene TRBJ2-5, with 12 bases aligning to TRBD2. This CDR3 comprises 15 residues. The ends lost 3 bases at V and 3 bases at J; junction bases unmatched: 3. Germline CDR1 is SGHNT and CDR2 is YYREEE (reference sequence). The CDR3 loop is CASSYRLAGEETQYF. The CDR3 coding sequence is TGTGCCAGCAGCTACCGACTAGCGGGGGAAGAGACCCAGTACTTC.

The V and J genes are TRBV30 and TRBJ1-2; TRBD1 might be the D (5 bases). The CDR3 runs to 11 residues. Per the germline V gene, CDR1 is GTSNPN and CDR2 is SVGIG (reference sequence). V lost 5 bases to trimming and J lost 2 bases, with 6 bases between them. CDR3 sequence: CAWAGNYGYTF. In DNA form, the CDR3 reads TGTGCCTGGGCAGGGAACTATGGCTACACCTTC.

V and J are TRBV5-1 and TRBJ2-2; D not resolved. The CDR3 extends over 14 amino acids. The germline V and J ends were trimmed by 4 bases and 0 bases, with 7 bases remaining between them. The germline V gene has CDR1 SGHRS and CDR2 YFSETQ. The CDR3 DNA sequence: TGCGCCAGCAGCCTTCCCTCGAACACCGGGGAGCTGTTTTTT. Amino acids: CASSLPSNTGELFF.

V and J are TRBV5-4 and TRBJ2-7, with 10 positions matching TRBD2. The CDR3 extends over 14 amino acids. Germline V CDR1 and CDR2: SGHNT, YYREEE (reference sequence). V dropped 1 base and J dropped 3; count of bases not matched to a gene: 1. The CDR3 nucleotides are TGTGCCAGCAGCTTGCTAGCGGGAGACTACGAGCAGTACTTC. Amino acids: CASSLLAGDYEQYF.

In regard to this clone: Sequence at one end of the junction differs from germline and may be a read error. Distinct nucleotide sequences in the sample also encode this CDR3. V gene TRBV20-1 combines with J gene TRBJ1-2; no clear D gene. The CDR3 consists of 11 residues. In germline, CDR1 is DFQATT, CDR2 SNEGSKA (reference sequence). The CDR3 DNA sequence: TGCAGTGCTGGAGAGAACTATGGCTACACCTTC. Its protein product is CSAGENYGYTF.

V usage is TRBV7-8 and J usage is TRBJ2-1; 7 bases map to TRBD2. Trimming at V came to 5 bases and at J to 7 bases, leaving 17 bases not matched to a gene. CDR1 SGHVS and CDR2 FQNEAQ come from the germline V gene. This CDR3 region has 17 residues. CDR3 residues: CASSPASERGYLNEQFF. The CDR3, as DNA: TGTGCCAGCAGCCCCGCGTCGGAGCGGGGATATTTAAATGAGCAGTTCTTC.

About this clone: Other DNA sequences in the same sample also yield this CDR3. The genes are TRBV6-5 and TRBJ2-3; D tentatively reads TRBD1 or TRBD2 (5 bases each). The CDR3 totals 14 residues. Trimming removed 5 bases from V and 3 bases from J, with 12 bases in between. Germline V gene data show CDR1 as MNHEY and CDR2 as SVGAGI. The CDR3 DNA reads as TGTGCCAGCAGTCCTAGTGGGGGTACAGATACGCAGTATTTT. Its protein product is CASSPSGGTDTQYF.